These T cell receptor beta chains were read from a single sample in a study of blood T cell repertoires in COVID-19. Clones were sequenced by immunoSEQ multiplex PCR, and TCRdb holds only the in-frame ones, with some missing. The sample consists of about 140,000 clones, approximately 80% of them appearing once. The sequenced sample consisted of peripheral blood. These receptors originate from an elderly woman in a cohort sampled during active or convalescent COVID-19. The CDR3 runs from the conserved cysteine through the conserved F or W.

TRBV6-8	TRBJ1-5	CARPKQGSGPQHF
TRBV11-3	TRBJ2-3	CASSLDPASYTDTQYF
TRBV7-3	TRBJ2-1	CASSLSVTGGNEQFF
TRBV4-2	TRBJ2-2	CASSQDRALASNTGELFF
TRBV6-2/TRBV6-3	TRBJ1-2	CASSTTGTRGYTF
TRBV14	TRBJ2-3	CASSQGFRDRGLTDTQYF
TRBV5-5	TRBJ1-5	CASNDPTGNQPQHF
TRBV9	TRBJ2-1	CASSVAGEYNEQFF
TRBV7-8	TRBJ2-1	CASSSSRLAGPYNEQFF
TRBV25-1	TRBJ2-7	CASSYMAHSYF
TRBV6-5	TRBJ2-1	CASLRDRDNEQFF
TRBV3-1/TRBV3-2	TRBJ2-1	CASSRGNNEQFF
TRBV24-1	TRBJ1-2	CATSDRQSPYGGYTF
TRBV5-3	TRBJ2-3	CARSLARTSGGLTDTQYF
TRBV2	TRBJ1-6	CASSEASLGGRRGTLHF
TRBV11-3	TRBJ2-7	CASSSKGQGAIYEQYF
TRBV2	TRBJ1-6	CASSTDRASSYNSPLHF
TRBV7-6	TRBJ1-1	CASSSFRNTEAFF
TRBV7-9	TRBJ2-5	CASSLTSGVRETQYF
TRBV25-1	TRBJ2-7	CASSVTGGKYEQYF
TRBV7-3	TRBJ2-3	CASSPQGLATDTQYF
TRBV2	TRBJ2-4	CASSFRRTVLAKNIQYF
TRBV6-6	TRBJ2-5	CASSYGRGFGTQYF
TRBV7-9	TRBJ2-5	CASSLGSLFFETQYF
TRBV19	TRBJ1-5	CASVDRGQSNQPQHF
TRBV11-2	TRBJ2-2	CASSLKGGTGELFF
TRBV29-1	TRBJ1-2	CSAGQGTNYGYTF
TRBV18	TRBJ1-2	CASSPTDRADGYTF
TRBV4-1	TRBJ2-1	CASSQVPGLANEQFF
TRBV6-5	TRBJ1-5	CASRGQPYQPQHF
TRBV5-1	TRBJ2-3	CASSTGTGSTQYF
TRBV6-5	TRBJ2-5	CASSYFGETQYF
TRBV5-4	TRBJ1-6	CASSLLEQNSPLHF
TRBV4-1	TRBJ2-2	CASSLGLAGGNTGELFF
TRBV19	TRBJ2-5	CASSPHTGGVKQETQYF
TRBV14	TRBJ1-2	CASSQERGSLNYGYTF
TRBV7-3	TRBJ1-5	CASSLSGDQPQHF
TRBV7-6	TRBJ1-4	CASSLASRQGSVMNEKLFF
TRBV11-3	TRBJ2-7	CASSPPGRGYEQYF
TRBV6-6	TRBJ1-2	CASSPTAGAYGYTF
TRBV2	TRBJ1-4	CASSAGFSEKLFF
TRBV18	TRBJ2-1	CASSPPHESNEQFF
TRBV7-3	TRBJ2-7	CASSPPFWDRIYEQYF
TRBV5-1	TRBJ1-6	CASSLSRGGVDSPLHF
TRBV30	TRBJ2-2	CAWSTWRGNTGELFF
TRBV6-2/TRBV6-3	TRBJ2-3	CASSYNRIAGDRDTQYF
TRBV3-1/TRBV3-2	TRBJ1-2	CASKAQGSNGYTF
TRBV5-1	TRBJ2-7	CASSLFPGTAYEQYF
TRBV5-1	TRBJ1-2	CASSLGGQTLYVGYTF
TRBV5-1	TRBJ2-1	CASSPRGSSYNEQFF
TRBV18	TRBJ1-1	CASSRARESEAFF
TRBV7-9	TRBJ1-1	CASSLLQNTEAFF
TRBV5-4	TRBJ1-2	CASSWTRGRGYTF
TRBV3-1/TRBV3-2	TRBJ1-4	CASTEKRATNEKLFF
TRBV5-1	TRBJ1-3	CASSSAGGRGNTIYF
TRBV6-5	TRBJ1-6	CASRAAQAYNSPLHF
TRBV6-6	TRBJ2-5	CASSRQGDLETQYF
TRBV29-1	TRBJ1-1	CSVPPGQGQAEAFF
TRBV28	TRBJ2-1	CASSSTGTASYNEQFF